This section outlines one TCR beta chain sequence together with its context. At one end, the junction sequence differs from germline, possibly due to a read error. This sample is drawn from a study of tumor-infiltrating lymphocytes in primary liver carcinoma. Co-extracted RNA and DNA came from roughly 20-30 mg of unsorted bulk tissue. Germline CDR1 MNHEY, CDR2 SVGAGI. This CDR3 contains 17 residues. With a constant-region primer, TCR beta cDNA was made from approximately 500 ng of total RNA. Researchers made the TCR beta libraries by running three nested multiplex PCR rounds with slightly modified ARM-PCR. Use of TRBV1-TRBV30 forward primers with a C-beta reverse primer characterized the first two PCR rounds, which lasted 10 cycles each. One entry per CDR3 protein, called by TCRdb with MiXCR from the multiplex PCR reads. The data show some 100,000 distinct CDR3 sequences, with about 70% seen just once and approximately 12% held by the top ten.

The sequenced material came from liver tumor tissue from sampling region 2. The subset: tumor region T2, inferior pole. The V and J genes are TRBV6-5 and TRBJ1-2; D call uncertain. The receptor was derived from a woman in her sixties with primary liver carcinoma and hepatitis B virus infection. Here the CDR3 DNA reads TGTGCCAGCAGTTATTCGACGGGTTCGACTTCTAACTATTGCTACACCTTC. Protein product: CASSYSTGSTSNYCYTF.